These 9 T cell receptor beta chains came from one sample sequenced in a study of spatial heterogeneity in lung cancer (dated 2019 in TCRdb). According to the study, the label for this sample's time point signals: blood at routine non-recurrence follow-up after resection. Libraries were prepared through 5' RACE. The instrument given in TCRdb is NextSeq 500. Using fastp at Q25 and MiXCR, TCRdb reprocessed the public reads and kept productive beta chains. Records with the same CDR3 protein are collapsed into one entry carrying the most frequent genes and DNA. This sample gives about 120,000 distinct CDR3 sequences in total; roughly 10% of them show up just once. The ten largest clones capture approximately 24% of the sample. The sample consisted of PBMCs, taken at follow-up. The receptor set was obtained from a female donor with early-stage non-small cell lung cancer.

This clonotype was counted between two and nine times. The chain is built from TRBV11-3 and TRBJ2-3; a possible D gene is TRBD1 (6 bases). The CDR3 consists of 15 residues. Trimming pared 0 bases from V and 2 bases from J, leaving 9 bases between. Germline lookup yields CDR1 SGHNT and CDR2 YENEEA. CDR3: CASSLDGQTTDTQYF. The CDR3 DNA follows: TGTGCCAGCAGCTTAGATGGACAGACCACAGATACGCAGTATTTT.

The chain joins TRBV27 to TRBJ1-1; D is ambiguous. CDR3 length: 15 residues. Per the germline V gene, CDR1 is MNHEY and CDR2 is SMNVEV (reference sequence). V was clipped by 9 bases and J by 2 bases, with 19 bases between them. In nucleotides, the CDR3 is TGTGCCAGTTCTGCGGGTCCGGCCCCCAACACTGAAGCTTTCTTT. It yields the protein CASSAGPAPNTEAFF.

The gene calls are TRBV10-3 and TRBJ2-5; TRBD1 matches 9 bases. J lost 5 bases, V lost 10 bases, and 20 bases had no gene match. Germline values: CDR1 ENHRY, CDR2 SYGVKD. This CDR3 contains 17 residues. Here the CDR3 DNA reads TGTGCCACCGCCGCAGGACAGGGGAGCTCGGGTGGGGAGACCCAGTACTTC. Amino acid sequence: CATAAGQGSSGGETQYF.

This chain connects TRBV24-1 to TRBJ2-7; no clear D. The CDR3 extends over 12 amino acids. Per germline, CDR1 KGHDR and CDR2 SFDVKD. Trimming pared 3 bases from V and 3 bases from J, leaving 5 bases between. The CDR3 region is CATSDNNYEQYF. The DNA for the CDR3 is TGTGCCACCAGTGATAACAACTACGAGCAGTACTTC.

This clonotype appeared once. J is TRBJ2-3 and V is TRBV6-2 or TRBV6-3; D not resolved. The germline V and J ends were trimmed by 4 bases and 1 base, with 9 bases remaining between them. The CDR3 spans 14 residues. Germline-derived CDR1 and CDR2 are MNHEY and SVGEGT. CDR3 in DNA: TGTGCCAGCAGTTTTAGTTCACGCACAGATACGCAGTATTTT. It specifies CASSFSSRTDTQYF.

V gene TRBV20-1 combines with J gene TRBJ1-5; D unresolved. CDR3 length: 15 amino acids. Germline lookup yields CDR1 DFQATT and CDR2 SNEGSKA (reference sequence). V shed 1 base and J shed 1 base, with 11 bases lying between them. CDR3 nucleotides: TGCAGTGCTAGAGCACCGGGGTCAAGCAATCAGCCCCAGCATTTT. This codes for CSARAPGSSNQPQHF.

This clonotype has more than one count but fewer than ten. This chain uses TRBV12-3 or TRBV12-4 with TRBJ2-1; 8 bases are shared with TRBD2. CDR3 length: 14 residues. J was trimmed by 8 bases and V by 3 bases; bases with no gene match: 6. CDR3 DNA: TGTGCCAGCAGTTTCCGAGCGGGAGTAGATGAGCAGTTCTTC. It yields the protein CASSFRAGVDEQFF.

This clonotype was seen a few times. The CDR3: CASSAQGATTEAFF. The CDR3 DNA reads TGTGCCAGCAGCGCCCAGGGGGCGACCACTGAAGCTTTCTTT. The J gene is TRBJ1-1, the V gene TRBV7-2; TRBD1 aligns across 8 bases. There are 14 residues in the CDR3. The J segment lost 4 bases and the V segment lost 5 bases, leaving 6 bases of the junction unmatched. Germline CDR1 reads SGHTA; CDR2 reads FQGNSA. The variable domain in full, completed from reference TRBV7-2 and TRBJ1-1, reads GAGVSQSPSNKVTEKGKDVELRCDPISGHTALYWYRQSLGQGLEFLIYFQGNSAPDKSGLPSDRFSAERTGGSVSTLTIQRTQQEDSAVYLCASSAQGATTEAFFGQGTRLTVV.

This chain links TRBV28 with TRBJ2-7; 12 bases fit TRBD2. Germline CDR1 and CDR2: MDHEN and SYDVKM. Losses at the gene ends were 8 bases for V and 6 bases for J; bases not matched to a gene: 5. The CDR3 contains 13 residues. CDR3 coding DNA: TGTGCCAGCGGGGGACTAGCGGGTTCCGAGCAGTACGTC. This sequence encodes CASGGLAGSEQYV.